Each of the 7 T cell receptor beta chains below was sequenced from the same sample in a study of shared clonotypes between healthy human individuals. Measured with immunoSEQ multiplex PCR; TCRdb has only the in-frame clones, and not every one. The sample lists hundreds of thousands of clones; 55% to 85% were seen once. Source material: memory CD4+ T cells sorted from blood. Regarding subset: CD45RA-negative fraction. The receptors were gathered from a woman in her 30s in good health.

The chain is built from TRBV6-6 and TRBJ2-5; 9 bases map to TRBD1. Germline-derived CDR1 and CDR2 are MNHNY and SVGAGI (reference sequence). The CDR3 is made up of 14 amino acids. Trimming removed 6 bases from V and 5 bases from J; junction bases left unmatched: 7. CDR3 DNA: TGTGCCAGCAGCGATACAGGGGGCAAGGAGACCCAGTACTTC. This encodes CASSDTGGKETQYF.

This clone was detected only a few times. The genes are TRBV27 and TRBJ1-5; D is unresolved. The CDR3 has 14 amino acids. Germline CDR1 and CDR2: MNHEY and SMNVEV (reference sequence). Trimming took 7 bases from V and 4 from J, leaving 14 bases between them. CDR3 nucleotides: TGTGCCAGCAATAAGGACGGTCCGAATCAGCCCCAGCATTTT. This encodes CASNKDGPNQPQHF.

The chain links TRBV27 to TRBJ1-6; tentatively, D is TRBD1 (6 bases). CDR1 and CDR2 from the germline V gene are MNHEY and SMNVEV (reference sequence). CDR3 size: 16 residues. Between the trimmed V and J ends, which lost 0 bases and 9 bases, there was a span of 15 bases. The DNA of the CDR3 is TGTGCCAGCAGTTTATCTGTACAGGGCCAGGGTTCACCCCTCCACTTT. Translated, it gives CASSLSVQGQGSPLHF.

The chain carries TRBV27 and TRBJ1-4; 12 bases fit TRBD1. The CDR3 extends over 16 amino acids. The V segment lost 0 bases and the J segment 8 bases; nucleotides outside the gene matches: 4. Germline V gene data show CDR1 as MNHEY and CDR2 as SMNVEV (reference sequence). The CDR3, as DNA: TGTGCCAGCAGTTTATCTGGGACAGGGGGCCGGGAAAAACTGTTTTTT. Translating it yields CASSLSGTGGREKLFF.

This clone was picked up a small number of times. The chain has TRBV2 and TRBJ2-2, with a tentative D call TRBD2 (5 bases). Deletions cut 6 bases from V and 5 bases from J, with 10 bases between. From germline, CDR1 is SNHLY and CDR2 FYNNEI. The CDR3 extends over 13 amino acids. In nucleotides, the CDR3 is TGTGCCAGCAGGGACCGGAGGACCGGGGAGCTGTTTTTT. Its translation is CASRDRRTGELFF.

The chain is built from TRBV2 and TRBJ2-5; D possibly corresponds to TRBD1 (5 bases). The CDR3 runs to 14 residues. V gave up 6 bases and J gave up 1 base, with 12 bases separating them. CDR1 SNHLY and CDR2 FYNNEI come from the germline V gene. CDR3 sequence: CASRKTEIQETQYF. In nucleotides, the CDR3 is TGTGCCAGCAGGAAGACAGAAATCCAAGAGACCCAGTACTTC.

The chain links TRBV15 to TRBJ2-7, with no clear D. Germline CDR1 is LNHNV and CDR2 is YYDKDF (reference sequence). The CDR3 consists of 18 residues. V was clipped by 0 bases and J by 0 bases, with 18 bases between them. The DNA of the CDR3 is TGTGCCACCAGCAGAGATCCCGCCGGGCTTGGAGCCTCCTACGAGCAGTACTTC. It yields the protein CATSRDPAGLGASYEQYF.